The 23 T cell receptor beta chains below come from one sample, sequenced in a study of blood T cell repertoires in COVID-19. The protocol was immunoSEQ multiplex PCR, while the TCRdb copy is restricted to in-frame clones and leaves out a portion. Of 40,000 or so clones listed, over 80% are singletons. The sequencing input was peripheral blood. The receptors here all came from a human donor in a cohort sampled during active COVID-19.

This chain connects TRBV27 to TRBJ1-2; possible D gene TRBD1, 6 bases. The V end was cut by 4 bases, the J end by 4 bases, with 13 bases between. From germline, CDR1 is MNHEY and CDR2 SMNVEV (reference sequence). The CDR3 consists of 14 residues. CDR3 protein: CASSSRQVGYGYTF. The CDR3 nucleotides read TGTGCCAGCAGTTCCCGACAGGTTGGCTATGGCTACACCTTC.

The chain combines TRBV5-7 with TRBJ1-2; TRBD1 aligns across 9 bases. TRBV5-7 is an ORF; its function is uncertain. This CDR3 spans 18 amino acids. Losses at the gene ends were 4 bases for V and 4 bases for J; bases not matched to a gene: 17. The CDR3 loop reads CASSTRSRTGEVVYGYTF. The CDR3 DNA sequence: TGTGCCAGCAGCACACGCAGTAGGACAGGGGAAGTGGTCTATGGCTACACCTTC.

This chain connects TRBV27 to TRBJ2-2; a possible D gene is TRBD2 (6 bases). Per the germline V gene, CDR1 is MNHEY and CDR2 is SMNVEV (reference sequence). Trimming removed 4 bases from V and 0 bases from J, with 9 bases in between. This CDR3 has 15 amino acids. The CDR3 here is CASSSGVANTGELFF. The CDR3 nucleotides read TGTGCCAGCAGTTCGGGAGTTGCGAACACCGGGGAGCTGTTTTTT.

This clone appeared a single time. The rearrangement joins TRBV3-1 (or the pseudogene TRBV3-2) to TRBJ2-7; 15 positions match TRBD2. Germline V gene data show CDR1 as LGHDT and CDR2 as YNNKEL (reference sequence). The V segment lost 4 bases and the J segment 6 bases; nucleotides outside the gene matches: 16. The CDR3 loop spans 19 amino acids. The CDR3 loop reads CASSPRVRTSGGAISEQYF. The CDR3 DNA follows: TGTGCCAGCAGCCCCCGCGTCCGGACTAGCGGGGGGGCCATCTCCGAGCAGTACTTC.

The chain links TRBV5-6 to TRBJ2-3; possible D gene TRBD2, 6 bases. The CDR3 sequence is 14 residues long. Germline loops: CDR1 SGHDT, CDR2 YYEEEE. The V gene lost 5 bases and the J gene lost 1 base, with 11 bases spanning the gap. CDR3 protein: CASRKEGGTDTQYF. DNA for the CDR3: TGTGCCAGCAGAAAGGAGGGTGGCACAGATACGCAGTATTTT.

The chain is built from TRBV19 and TRBJ2-7; 8 bases agree with TRBD1. Germline CDR1 and CDR2: LNHDA and SQIVND (reference sequence). The CDR3 contains 15 residues. J gave up 2 bases and V 6 bases, and 9 bases lay outside the gene matches. The CDR3 reads CASSSPGQAPYEQYF. CDR3 sequence (DNA): TGTGCCAGTAGCAGCCCGGGACAGGCCCCCTACGAGCAGTACTTC.

The gene calls are TRBV6-2 or TRBV6-3 and TRBJ2-1; TRBD1 agrees at 8 bases. Trimming cost V 2 bases and J 12 bases; bases outside gene matches: 9. Per germline, CDR1 MNHEY and CDR2 SVGEGT. This CDR3 has 14 amino acids. The CDR3 DNA reads as TGTGCCAGCAGTTACCGCGGACAGGGCCTTGGGCAGTTCTTC. It codes for CASSYRGQGLGQFF.

This clone appeared once. V usage is TRBV21-1 and J usage is TRBJ2-2; the listed D gene, TRBD1, was not tested against the DNA. TRBV21-1 is marked as a pseudogene. CDR3 length equals 18 residues. The chain's CDR3 is CASSTPRQGARYTGELFF. DNA of the CDR3: TGTGCCAGCAGCACGCCCCGACAGGGGGCGCGGTACACCGGGGAGCTGTTTTTT.

V is TRBV7-3 and J is TRBJ2-1; 8 bases align to TRBD1. J was trimmed by 4 bases and V by 4 bases; bases with no gene match: 3. CDR1 is SGHTA and CDR2 is FQGTGA in the germline V gene. The CDR3 contains 14 residues. The chain's CDR3 is CASSSGTGYNEQFF. The DNA of the CDR3 is TGTGCCAGCAGCTCCGGGACAGGATACAATGAGCAGTTCTTC.

V gene TRBV3-1 (or the pseudogene TRBV3-2) combines with J gene TRBJ1-2; 8 bases line up with TRBD1. Germline V lookup: CDR1 LGHDT, CDR2 YNNKEL (reference sequence). The CDR3 has 14 residues. With V trimmed by 4 bases and J by 7 bases, 8 bases remained unmatched. CDR3 sequence reads: CASSRFTGGGGYTF. The CDR3 DNA sequence: TGTGCCAGCAGCCGATTTACAGGGGGAGGTGGCTACACCTTC.

The rearrangement joins TRBV7-3 to TRBJ2-4; 9 positions agree with TRBD1. The V gene end was trimmed by 3 bases and the J gene end by 3 bases; junction bases not matched to a gene: 0. The CDR3 has 14 amino acids. Germline CDR1 SGHTA, CDR2 FQGTGA. CDR3 bases: TGTGCCAGCAGCTTGGGACAGGGCAAAAACATTCAGTACTTC. The encoded protein is CASSLGQGKNIQYF.

This CDR3 is CASSLEGFSSGSAYEQYF. In DNA form, the CDR3 reads TGTGCCAGCAGCTTAGAAGGGTTCTCTAGCGGGAGTGCATACGAGCAGTACTTC. This sequence joins TRBV7-2 and TRBJ2-7; 10 positions agree with TRBD2. CDR3 length equals 18 residues. Looked up from germline, CDR1 is SGHTA and CDR2 is FQGNSA. V gave up 1 base and J gave up 4 bases; unmatched junction bases: 13. Using reference TRBV7-2 and TRBJ2-7 for the parts outside the CDR3, the full variable domain is GAGVSQSPSNKVTEKGKDVELRCDPISGHTALYWYRQSLGQGLEFLIYFQGNSAPDKSGLPSDRFSAERTGGSVSTLTIQRTQQEDSAVYLCASSLEGFSSGSAYEQYFGPGTRLTVT.

The rearrangement joins TRBV5-1 to TRBJ1-4; a weak D match, TRBD1 (6 bases). V lost 1 base to trimming and J lost 10 bases, with 14 bases between them. Looked up from germline, CDR1 is SGHRS and CDR2 is YFSETQ. The CDR3 has 14 amino acids. CDR3 protein: CASSLTEPQGKLFF. The CDR3 DNA reads TGCGCCAGCAGCTTGACAGAGCCACAGGGAAAACTGTTTTTT.

In this sample, this clone turned up once. The V gene is TRBV19, the J gene TRBJ1-1; D might be TRBD1 (6 bases). CDR3 size: 15 residues. The ends were cut back, 9 bases at V and 4 bases at J, with 21 bases in the middle. In germline, CDR1 is LNHDA, CDR2 SQIVND (reference sequence). Here the CDR3 DNA reads TGTGCCAGCAGCTCGTGGGGGCAGAGCGGCACTGAAGCTTTCTTT. This gives the protein CASSSWGQSGTEAFF.

V and J are TRBV30 and TRBJ1-3, with D possibly being TRBD1 (6 bases). This CDR3 has 14 residues. V lost 2 bases and J 1 base, leaving 9 bases between the germline ends. CDR1 and CDR2 (germline): GTSNPN, SVGIG (reference sequence). Here the CDR3 DNA reads TGTGCCTGGAGTAATGGACAGTCTGGAAACACCATATATTTT. Its protein product is CAWSNGQSGNTIYF.

This rearrangement joins TRBV7-9 to TRBJ1-1, with 9 bases lining up with TRBD1. V lost 2 bases to trimming and J lost 3 bases; unmatched junction nucleotides: 1. The length of the CDR3 is 14 residues. CDR1 is SEHNR, CDR2 FQNEAQ, per germline (reference sequence). CDR3 nucleotide sequence: TGTGCCAGCAGCTTAACAGGGGGCGACACTGAAGCTTTCTTT. Amino acid sequence: CASSLTGGDTEAFF.

The gene calls are TRBV28 and TRBJ2-3; D call uncertain. CDR1 is MDHEN and CDR2 is SYDVKM in the germline V gene. V was pared by 2 bases and J by 8 bases, with 17 bases between. CDR3 length equals 15 residues. This chain's CDR3 is CASSLGQADFSTQYF. Here the CDR3 DNA reads TGTGCCAGCAGTTTAGGTCAGGCAGATTTCTCTACGCAGTATTTT. Full variable domain (outside the CDR3, taken from reference TRBV28 and TRBJ2-3): DVKVTQSSRYLVKRTGEKVFLECVQDMDHENMFWYRQDPGLGLRLIYFSYDVKMKEKGDIPEGYSVSREKKERFSLILESASTNQTSMYLCASSLGQADFSTQYFGPGTRLTVL.

The chain joins TRBV2 to TRBJ2-1; 14 bases are shared with TRBD2. Germline V CDR1 and CDR2: SNHLY, FYNNEI. V was pared by 5 bases and J by 9 bases, with 6 bases of the junction left unmatched. The length of the CDR3 is 15 residues. CDR3 DNA sequence: TGTGCCAGCAGTATCGGACTAGCGGGGGGCGGTGAGCAGTTCTTC. It encodes CASSIGLAGGGEQFF.

This clone was observed a single time. The V and J genes are TRBV12-3 or TRBV12-4 and TRBJ1-2; D not certain. The CDR3 covers 13 residues. Trimming left V 2 bases short and J 2 bases short, with 6 bases between. DNA of the CDR3: TGTGCCAGCAGTTTACAGGAAAACTATGGCTACACCTTC. This translates into CASSLQENYGYTF.

The V gene is TRBV7-9, the J gene TRBJ1-5; TRBD1 might be the D (5 bases). The CDR3 sequence is 16 residues long. V was trimmed by 5 bases and J by 1 base, leaving 15 bases between them. CDR1 is SEHNR and CDR2 is FQNEAQ in the germline V gene (reference sequence). The CDR3 sequence is CASSRSAGGSNQPQHF. CDR3 bases: TGTGCCAGCAGCCGTAGCGCCGGGGGGAGCAATCAGCCCCAGCATTTT. Full variable domain (rest looked up from reference TRBV7-9 and TRBJ1-5): DTGVSQNPRHKITKRGQNVTFRCDPISEHNRLYWYRQTLGQGPEFLTYFQNEAQLEKSRLLSDRFSAERPKGSFSTLEIQRTEQGDSAMYLCASSRSAGGSNQPQHFGDGTRLSIL.

The chain recombines TRBV11-2 with TRBJ2-7, with 7 bases aligning to TRBD1. The CDR3 has 14 residues. Germline V gene lookup returns CDR1 SGHAT and CDR2 FQNNGV. V lost 2 bases, J lost 7 bases, and 8 bases stayed unmatched. CDR3 coding DNA: TGTGCCAGCAGCTTAAACAGGGGATGGGTAGAGCAGTACTTC. This translates into CASSLNRGWVEQYF. The variable domain in full, with the rest retrieved from reference TRBV11-2 and TRBJ2-7, is EAGVAQSPRYKIIEKRQSVAFWCNPISGHATLYWYQQILGQGPKLLIQFQNNGVVDDSQLPKDRFSAERLKGVDSTLKIQPAKLEDSAVYLCASSLNRGWVEQYFGPGTRLTVT.

The genes are TRBV11-2 and TRBJ2-1, with TRBD2 matching 12 bases. Germline assignment: CDR1 SGHAT and CDR2 FQNNGV. The CDR3 contains 14 residues. Trimming cost V 4 bases and J 5 bases; bases outside gene matches: 0. DNA for the CDR3: TGTGCCAGCAGCTGGACTAGCGGGGACAATGAGCAGTTCTTC. Its translation is CASSWTSGDNEQFF. The full variable domain, in which reference TRBV11-2 and TRBJ2-1 provide the parts outside the CDR3, is EAGVAQSPRYKIIEKRQSVAFWCNPISGHATLYWYQQILGQGPKLLIQFQNNGVVDDSQLPKDRFSAERLKGVDSTLKIQPAKLEDSAVYLCASSWTSGDNEQFFGPGTRLTVL.

In its sample, this clone was seen once. The V call is TRBV5-4, the J call TRBJ2-3; TRBD1 is a possible D gene (6 bases). V was pared by 4 bases and J by 4 bases, with 13 bases between. The CDR3 contains 14 residues. Germline V gives CDR1 SGHNT, CDR2 YYREEE (reference sequence). CDR3 nucleotide sequence: TGTGCCAGCAGCCCGACGGACAGATCAGATACGCAGTATTTT. Amino acid sequence: CASSPTDRSDTQYF.